The sequence of this T cell receptor beta chain was determined in a study of blood T cell repertoires in COVID-19. CDR1 and CDR2 from the germline V gene are GTSNPN and SVGIG (reference sequence). The CDR3 has 13 amino acids. The trim removed 5 bases at V and 2 bases at J, leaving 2 bases unmatched. The data were produced by immunoSEQ multiplex PCR, yet TCRdb's version contains in-frame clones alone and is incomplete. The sample consists of around 280,000 clones, approximately 80% of them appearing once. The chain combines TRBV30 with TRBJ2-2; TRBD2 aligns across 7 bases. This sequence originates from a woman aged 45-65 years with active or convalescent COVID-19. Sequences were obtained from peripheral blood. The CDR3 is CAWSGGNTGELFF. The CDR3 DNA is TGTGCCTGGTCGGGGGGAAACACCGGGGAGCTGTTTTTT.